This T cell receptor beta chain was profiled in a study of shared T cell receptors in the human thymus. The CDR3 contains 14 residues. V gave up 2 bases and J gave up 2 bases; unmatched junction bases: 0. Germline lookup yields CDR1 LGHNT and CDR2 FRNRAP. Comment on this clone: Other DNA sequences in this specimen translate into the identical CDR3.

Repertoires were generated with immunoSEQ multiplex PCR, while TCRdb's copy carries only in-frame clones and drops some. Among hundreds of thousands of clones listed, roughly 86% were seen once. The same specimen was also included in a second study, on human thymus T cells. That study adds: Resections were taken during corrective heart surgery, and the thymus tissue came from these. Thymic and blood repertoires seemed to show skewed V and J gene use. Related studies found that unrelated individuals share highly overlapping thymic repertoires.

The sequence was obtained from a boy in the first two years of life with a congenital heart defect. The specimen was thymocytes. This chain joins TRBV12-5 and TRBJ1-5, with 7 bases fitting TRBD1. This chain's CDR3 is CASGLQGGNQPQHF. CDR3 DNA: TGTGCTAGTGGTTTGCAGGGGGGCAATCAGCCCCAGCATTTT.